This TCR beta chain emerged from a study of shared clonotypes between healthy human individuals. V was shortened by 8 bases and J by 7 bases, with 14 bases between the two germline ends. This CDR3 is 12 amino acids long. Germline assignment: CDR1 SNHLY and CDR2 FYNNEI. This clone was detected only once. Source study methods: Junction-only sequences without quality scores came from ImmunoSEQ, so filtering differed. TCRdb keeps only in-frame clones here, not all; method: immunoSEQ multiplex PCR. The V and J calls and clone size are taken from that table; D and trimming were inferred from the DNA. The sample includes around 2,000,000 clones, about 95% seen only once; the top ten take roughly 1%. CD45RO negativity and positive selection for CCR7 defined naive CD8 cells, a population that excluded terminally differentiated effector memory CD45RA+ cells.

Sample: naive CD8+ T cells sorted from blood. The clonotype comes from a man aged 18 to 35 in good health. The V call is TRBV2, the J call TRBJ1-1; no reliable D call. The CDR3 DNA is TGTGCCAGCGTGGAGGGCGAGGGTGAAGCTTTCTTT. Translation: CASVEGEGEAFF.